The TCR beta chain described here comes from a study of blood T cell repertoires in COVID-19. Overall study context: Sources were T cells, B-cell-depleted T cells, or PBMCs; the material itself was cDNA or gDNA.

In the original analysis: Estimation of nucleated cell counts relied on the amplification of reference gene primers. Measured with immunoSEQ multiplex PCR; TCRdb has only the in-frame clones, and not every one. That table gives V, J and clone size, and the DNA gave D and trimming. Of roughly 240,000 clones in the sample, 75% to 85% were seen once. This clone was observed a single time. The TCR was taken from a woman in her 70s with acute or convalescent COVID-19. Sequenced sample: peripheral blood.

CDR3 DNA sequence: TGCGCCAGCAGCGACCGACAGGGATACTCTGGAAACACCATATATTTT. Translated: CASSDRQGYSGNTIYF. The rearrangement joins TRBV5-1 to TRBJ1-3; TRBD1 matches at 7 bases. J was trimmed by 0 bases and V by 4 bases; bases with no gene match: 7. CDR3 length equals 16 residues. Germline V gives CDR1 SGHRS, CDR2 YFSETQ.